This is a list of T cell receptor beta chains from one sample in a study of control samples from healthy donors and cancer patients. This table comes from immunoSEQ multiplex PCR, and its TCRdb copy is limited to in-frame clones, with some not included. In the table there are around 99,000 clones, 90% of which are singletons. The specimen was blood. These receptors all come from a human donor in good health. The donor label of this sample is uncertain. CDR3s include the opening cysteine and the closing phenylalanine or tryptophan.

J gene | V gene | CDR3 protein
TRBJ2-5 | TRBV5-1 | CASSSRTGVRETQYF
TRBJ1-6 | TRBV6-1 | CASSEIRLNSPLHF
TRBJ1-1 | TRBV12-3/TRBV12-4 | CASSFGRVGAFF
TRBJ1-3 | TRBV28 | CASEGAGNTIYF
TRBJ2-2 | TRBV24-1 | CATSGLAGATGELFF
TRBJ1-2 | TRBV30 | CAWSVRRDSVYGYTF
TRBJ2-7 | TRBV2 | CASSDRGFREEQYF
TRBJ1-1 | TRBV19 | CASSTRDRGGAEAFF
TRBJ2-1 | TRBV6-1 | CASSERTGTGGNEQFF
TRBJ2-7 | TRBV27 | CASSLDREYEQYF
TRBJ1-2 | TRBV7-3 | CASSLETGGDGYTF
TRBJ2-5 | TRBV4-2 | CASSQGASRGQETQYF
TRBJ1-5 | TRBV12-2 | CASRFQDSANQPQHF
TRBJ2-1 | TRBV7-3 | CASSLDRGNEQFF
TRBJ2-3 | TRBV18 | CASSPPDRRLSTDTQYF
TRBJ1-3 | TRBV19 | CASSIGPFSGNTIYF
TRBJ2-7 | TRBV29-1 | CSGGTGRGQYF
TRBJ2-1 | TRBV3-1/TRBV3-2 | CASSQGGGLGNEQFF
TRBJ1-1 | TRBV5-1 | CASSLFWTEDYEAFF
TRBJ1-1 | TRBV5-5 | CASSQPAEAFF
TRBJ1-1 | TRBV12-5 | CASGLGHRDRAFTEAFF
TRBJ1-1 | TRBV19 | CASSITRTTEAFF
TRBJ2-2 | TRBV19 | CASNFMRGPNTGELFF
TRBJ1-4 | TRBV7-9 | CASSSGQHMKLFF
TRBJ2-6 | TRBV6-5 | CASSYSLSLAANVLTF
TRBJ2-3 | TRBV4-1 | CASSQVVLPRTDTQYF